The source of this T cell receptor beta chain is a study of CD8 T cells in Susac syndrome. This CDR3 comprises 15 residues. Germline CDR1 and CDR2: MNHEY and SVGEGT. Germline trimming cut 6 bases from V and 5 bases from J; bases unmatched to any gene: 10. Random hexamers were used to reverse transcribe an amount of roughly 0.5 to 1 ug RNA. By means of immunoSEQ multiplex PCR, TCR beta CDR3 spanning 54 Vbeta and 13 Jbeta underwent amplification. TCRdb reprocessed the immunoSEQ multiplex PCR reads via MiXCR and lists one record per CDR3 protein. This sample has 300,000 or so distinct CDR3 sequences, with around 92% found just once.

Specimen: CD4+ T cells from PBMCs. The TCR comes from a human donor with multiple sclerosis. The genes are TRBV6-2 or TRBV6-3 and TRBJ2-5, with 9 bases fitting TRBD2. This chain's CDR3 is CASSLSGLATETQYF. CDR3 coding DNA: TGTGCCAGCAGCCTCTCCGGACTAGCGACGGAGACCCAGTACTTC.